This T cell receptor beta chain was identified in a study of graft-versus-host responses after intestinal transplantation. Study background: Recipients obtained multivisceral, liver-intestinal, or isolated intestinal transplants. Every recipient had anti-thymocyte globulin induction and 2 to 3 years of tacrolimus plus steroids. General study results and limits: The study associated peak circulating GvH clone levels with early post-transplant HvG declines. Detected in recipient marrow were GvH clones, some of which were first observed in ileum or blood.

Profiling relied on immunoSEQ multiplex PCR, and the TCRdb table lists in-frame clones only, not all of them. The repertoire holds 50,000 to 55,000 clones, with 80% to 90% as singletons. Per the germline V gene, CDR1 is MNHEY and CDR2 is SVGAGI. CDR3 length equals 15 residues. Trimming pared 6 bases from V and 4 bases from J, leaving 16 bases between. With respect to this clone: The antigen is unknown.

The J gene is TRBJ1-5, the V gene TRBV6-5; D unresolved. The input for sequencing was unstimulated CD4+ T cells sorted from spleen or lymph node cells, taken before transplant. This clonotype originated in a human donor who was the organ donor for an intestinal transplant. The CDR3 loop is CASSAYRGGNQPQHF. In nucleotides, the CDR3 is TGTGCCAGCAGCGCTTATCGGGGTGGAAATCAGCCCCAGCATTTT.